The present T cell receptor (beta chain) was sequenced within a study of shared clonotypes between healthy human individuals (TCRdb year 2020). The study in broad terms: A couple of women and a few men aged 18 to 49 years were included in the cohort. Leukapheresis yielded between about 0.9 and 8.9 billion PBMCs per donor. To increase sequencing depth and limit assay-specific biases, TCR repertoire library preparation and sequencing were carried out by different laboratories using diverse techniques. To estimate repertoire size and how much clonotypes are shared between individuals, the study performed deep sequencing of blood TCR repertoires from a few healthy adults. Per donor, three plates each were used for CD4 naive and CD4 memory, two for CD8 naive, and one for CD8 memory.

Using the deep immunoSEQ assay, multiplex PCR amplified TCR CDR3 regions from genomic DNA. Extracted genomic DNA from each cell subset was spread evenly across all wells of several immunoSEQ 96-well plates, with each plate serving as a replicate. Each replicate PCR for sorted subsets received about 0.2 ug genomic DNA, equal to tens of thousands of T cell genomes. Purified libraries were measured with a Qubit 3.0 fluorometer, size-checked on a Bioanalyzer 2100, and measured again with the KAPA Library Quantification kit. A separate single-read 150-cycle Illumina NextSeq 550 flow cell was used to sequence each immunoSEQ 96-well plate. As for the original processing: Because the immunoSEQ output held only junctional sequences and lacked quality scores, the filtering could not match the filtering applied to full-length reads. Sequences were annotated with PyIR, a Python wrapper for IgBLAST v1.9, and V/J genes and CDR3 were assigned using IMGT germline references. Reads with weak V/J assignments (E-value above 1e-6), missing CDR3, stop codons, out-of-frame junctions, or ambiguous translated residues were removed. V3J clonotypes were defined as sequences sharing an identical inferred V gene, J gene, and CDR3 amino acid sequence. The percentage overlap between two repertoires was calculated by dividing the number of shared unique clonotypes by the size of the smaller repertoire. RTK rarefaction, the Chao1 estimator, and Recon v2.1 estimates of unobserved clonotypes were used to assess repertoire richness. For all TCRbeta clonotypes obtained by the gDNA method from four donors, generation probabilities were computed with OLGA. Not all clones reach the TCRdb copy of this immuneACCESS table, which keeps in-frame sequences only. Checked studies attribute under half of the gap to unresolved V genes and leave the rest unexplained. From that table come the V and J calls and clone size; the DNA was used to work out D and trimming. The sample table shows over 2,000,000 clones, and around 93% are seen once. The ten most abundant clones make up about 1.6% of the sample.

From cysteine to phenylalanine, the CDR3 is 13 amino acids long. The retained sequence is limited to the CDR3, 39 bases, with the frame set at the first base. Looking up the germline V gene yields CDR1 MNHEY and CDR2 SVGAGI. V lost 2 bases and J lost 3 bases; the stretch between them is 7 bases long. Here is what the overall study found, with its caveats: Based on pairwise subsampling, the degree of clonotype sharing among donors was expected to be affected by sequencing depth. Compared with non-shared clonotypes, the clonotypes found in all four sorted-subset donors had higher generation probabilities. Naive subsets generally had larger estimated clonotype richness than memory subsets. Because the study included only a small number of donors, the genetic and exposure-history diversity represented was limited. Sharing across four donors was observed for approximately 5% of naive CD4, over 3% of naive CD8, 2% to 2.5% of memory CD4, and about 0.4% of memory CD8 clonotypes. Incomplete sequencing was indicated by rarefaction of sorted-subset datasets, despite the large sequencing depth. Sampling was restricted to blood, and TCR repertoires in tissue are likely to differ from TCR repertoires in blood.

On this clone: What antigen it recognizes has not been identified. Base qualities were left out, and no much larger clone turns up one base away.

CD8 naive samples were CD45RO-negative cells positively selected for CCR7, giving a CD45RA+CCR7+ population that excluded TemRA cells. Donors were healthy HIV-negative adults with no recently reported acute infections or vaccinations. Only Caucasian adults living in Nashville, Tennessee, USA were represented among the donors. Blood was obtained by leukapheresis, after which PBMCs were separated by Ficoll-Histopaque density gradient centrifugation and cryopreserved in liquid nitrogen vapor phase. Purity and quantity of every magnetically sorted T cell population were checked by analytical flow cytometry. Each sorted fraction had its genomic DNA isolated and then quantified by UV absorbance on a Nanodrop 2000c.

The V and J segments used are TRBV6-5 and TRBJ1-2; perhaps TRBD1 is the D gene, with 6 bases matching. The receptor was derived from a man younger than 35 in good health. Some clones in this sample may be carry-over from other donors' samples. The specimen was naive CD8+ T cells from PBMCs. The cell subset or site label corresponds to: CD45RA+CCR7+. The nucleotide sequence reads TGTGCCAGCAGTTACCACAGGGACTATGGCTACACCTTC. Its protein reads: CASSYHRDYGYTF.